The 14 T cell receptor beta chains below all came from one sample that was sequenced in a study of tumor-infiltrating lymphocytes in oesophageal squamous cell carcinoma (dated by TCRdb to about 2016). Library generation was performed with PCR. The listed sequencing device is Illumina HiSeq 2000. Through fastp at Q25 and MiXCR, TCRdb rebuilt clones from the public reads, retaining in-frame beta chains. Entries that share a CDR3 protein sequence are merged under the most common genes and DNA. The sample table lists about 12,000 distinct CDR3 sequences, under 55% of them with a count of one. Of the sample, more than 11% falls within the top ten clones. The sequenced material came from normal esophageal tissue next to the tumor. These TCRs come from a male donor with esophageal squamous cell carcinoma.

This clonotype was seen at least ten times. The V call is TRBV10-3, the J call TRBJ2-1; 9 nucleotides align to TRBD2. The V segment lost 11 bases and the J segment 7 bases; nucleotides outside the gene matches: 9. CDR3 size: 13 residues. Germline lookup yields CDR1 ENHRY and CDR2 SYGVKD. This chain's CDR3 is CAQASGEGNEQFF. The CDR3 nucleotides are TGTGCCCAGGCTAGCGGGGAAGGGAATGAGCAGTTCTTC.

In this sample, this clonotype is medium-sized. The chain couples TRBV6-6 to TRBJ2-1; D call uncertain. The CDR3 is made up of 15 amino acids. The germline gives CDR1 MNHNY, CDR2 SVGAGI (reference sequence). The V end was cut by 2 bases, the J end by 0 bases, with 8 bases between. This chain's CDR3 is CASSYVGGSYNEQFF. The CDR3 DNA sequence: TGTGCCAGCAGTTACGTCGGTGGCTCCTACAATGAGCAGTTCTTC.

The chain carries TRBV7-6 and TRBJ1-5, with D uncertain. Per the germline V gene, CDR1 is SGHVS and CDR2 is FNYEAQ. Trimming shortened V by 3 bases and J by 7 bases, and 13 bases separated the two germline ends. This CDR3 contains 14 residues. The chain's CDR3 is CASSFGRVDQPQHF. CDR3 sequence (DNA): TGTGCCAGCAGCTTTGGTCGGGTAGACCAGCCCCAGCATTTT.

This clonotype has just a few counts. The conserved phenylalanine or tryptophan is not found at the CDR3 terminus, so this likely reflects a read error. Because the CDR3's place on the DNA is in doubt, the DNA is left out and the CDR3 is given as listed by TCRdb. The chain recombines TRBV7-8 with TRBJ2-7; TRBD1, as called in the table, went unchecked against the DNA. Germline CDR1 reads SGHVS; CDR2 reads FQNEAQ. The CDR3 contains 16 residues when both ends are counted. The CDR3 reads CASSFGQGLYEQYFGA.

This rearrangement joins TRBV12-3 or TRBV12-4 to TRBJ2-3, with D maybe TRBD2 (6 bases). V was clipped by 6 bases and J by 4 bases, with 14 bases between them. The CDR3 sequence is 14 residues long. The CDR3 here is CASRQTRGADTQYF. In nucleotides, the CDR3 is TGTGCCAGCAGGCAGACTAGGGGAGCAGATACGCAGTATTTT.

The chain couples TRBV7-2 to TRBJ1-5; weak D call: TRBD1 (6 bases). The CDR3 is made up of 14 amino acids. Germline lookup yields CDR1 SGHTA and CDR2 FQGNSA. V lost 5 bases, J lost 1 base, and 9 bases lay in between. CDR3 sequence: CASSRTESNQPQHF. The CDR3 DNA is TGTGCCAGCAGCCGGACAGAGAGCAATCAGCCCCAGCATTTT.

The rearrangement links TRBV12-3 or TRBV12-4 to TRBJ2-7, with unresolved D. Judging by the DNA end, TRBJ2-1 fits better; the J call may be wrong. The CDR3 has 14 residues. The CDR3 spells CASTTDRTYNEQFF. For the CDR3, the DNA is TGTGCCAGCACCACCGATAGAACCTACAATGAGCAGTTCTTC.

This clonotype is medium-sized. The CDR3 here is CASSFAGKHEQFF. CDR3 in DNA: TGTGCCAGCAGCTTTGCAGGGAAACATGAGCAGTTCTTC. V usage is TRBV7-9 and J usage is TRBJ2-1; tentative D call: TRBD1 (5 bases). Germline V gives CDR1 SEHNR, CDR2 FQNEAQ (reference sequence). The CDR3 is 13 amino acids. The V end was cut by 3 bases, the J end by 8 bases, with 11 bases between.

This clonotype is categorized as medium-sized. The chain links TRBV7-6 to TRBJ1-5; the D gene is possibly TRBD1 (5 bases). CDR3 length: 15 amino acids. The germline V gene encodes CDR1 SGHVS and CDR2 FNYEAQ. V gave up 1 base and J gave up 6 bases, with 13 bases separating them. Here the CDR3 reads CASSLDEGLGQPQHF. Here the CDR3 DNA reads TGTGCCAGCAGCTTAGACGAGGGGCTTGGTCAGCCCCAGCATTTT.

The V gene is TRBV6-5, the J gene TRBJ2-1; 10 bases align to TRBD1. There are 15 residues in the CDR3. Germline values: CDR1 MNHEY, CDR2 SVGAGI. The V segment lost 5 bases and the J segment 5 bases; nucleotides outside the gene matches: 6. The CDR3 sequence: CASSEPGQGNNEQFF. CDR3 coding DNA: TGTGCCAGCAGTGAGCCGGGACAGGGGAACAATGAGCAGTTCTTC.

This clonotype was observed once. The chain joins TRBV7-2 to TRBJ2-1; 8 nucleotides line up with TRBD2. The DNA end is more similar to TRBJ2-7, so the J call may be wrong. This CDR3 is built from 18 residues. Germline CDR1 and CDR2: SGHTA and FQGNSA. In DNA, the CDR3 is TGTGCCAGCAGCCCTAGGGGCCCAGGAGCGGGAGTGTCCTACGAGCAGTACTTC. Translating gives CASSPRGPGAGVSYEQYF.

This chain's CDR3 is CASSLGEGTGELFF. The DNA of the CDR3 is TGCGCCAGCAGCTTGGGAGAGGGGACCGGGGAGCTGTTTTTT. The chain couples TRBV5-1 to TRBJ2-2; TRBD1 or TRBD2 may be the D gene (5 bases each). The germline V gene has CDR1 SGHRS and CDR2 YFSETQ. The V and J ends lost 0 bases and 5 bases respectively, with 8 bases between them. The CDR3 is made up of 14 amino acids. Variable domain in full (rest from reference TRBV5-1 and TRBJ2-2): KAGVTQTPRYLIKTRGQQVTLSCSPISGHRSVSWYQQTPGQGLQFLFEYFSETQRNKGNFPGRFSGRQFSNSRSEMNVSTLELGDSALYLCASSLGEGTGELFFGEGSRLTVL.

This sequence joins TRBV7-3 and TRBJ2-2; 8 positions match TRBD1. V lost 5 bases and J lost 1; bases outside the gene matches: 3. The CDR3 is 15 amino acids. Germline lookup yields CDR1 SGHTA and CDR2 FQGTGA. The CDR3, as DNA: TGTGCCAGCAGCCCGACAGGGGTGAACACCGGGGAGCTGTTTTTT. Its translation is CASSPTGVNTGELFF. The variable domain in full, with the rest retrieved from reference TRBV7-3 and TRBJ2-2, is GAGVSQTPSNKVTEKGKYVELRCDPISGHTALYWYRQSLGQGPEFLIYFQGTGAADDSGLPNDRFFAVRPEGSVSTLKIQRTERGDSAVYLCASSPTGVNTGELFFGEGSRLTVL.

By proportion, this clonotype is hyperexpanded (1% or more). This chain joins TRBV7-2 and TRBJ2-1, with D perhaps given as TRBD1 or TRBD2 (5 bases each). The CDR3 is 13 amino acids. The ends were cut back, 5 bases at V and 7 bases at J, with 12 bases in the middle. Per the germline V gene, CDR1 is SGHTA and CDR2 is FQGNSA. CDR3 amino acids: CASSHTWGNEQFF. In DNA form, the CDR3 reads TGTGCCAGCAGCCATACGTGGGGGAATGAGCAGTTCTTC.